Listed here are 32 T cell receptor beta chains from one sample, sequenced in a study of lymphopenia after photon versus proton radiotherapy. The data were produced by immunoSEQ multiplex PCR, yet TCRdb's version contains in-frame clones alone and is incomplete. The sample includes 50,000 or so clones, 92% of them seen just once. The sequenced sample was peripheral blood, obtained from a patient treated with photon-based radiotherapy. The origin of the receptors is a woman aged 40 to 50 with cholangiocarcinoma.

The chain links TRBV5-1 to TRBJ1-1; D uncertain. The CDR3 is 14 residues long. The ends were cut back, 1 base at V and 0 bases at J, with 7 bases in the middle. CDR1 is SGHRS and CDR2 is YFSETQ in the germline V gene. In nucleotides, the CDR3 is TGCGCCAGCAGCTTGAATGCGGTGAACACTGAAGCTTTCTTT. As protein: CASSLNAVNTEAFF.

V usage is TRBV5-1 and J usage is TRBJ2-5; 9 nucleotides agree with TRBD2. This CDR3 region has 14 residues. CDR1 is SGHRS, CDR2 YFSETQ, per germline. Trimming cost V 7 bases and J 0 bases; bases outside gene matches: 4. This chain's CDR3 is CASLAGPYQETQYF. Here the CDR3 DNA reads TGCGCCAGCCTAGCGGGACCGTACCAAGAGACCCAGTACTTC.

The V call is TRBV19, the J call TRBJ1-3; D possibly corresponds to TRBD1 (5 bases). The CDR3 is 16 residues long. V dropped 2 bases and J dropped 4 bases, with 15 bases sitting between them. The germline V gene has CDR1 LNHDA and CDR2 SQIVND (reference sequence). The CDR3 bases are TGTGCCAGTAGTATACGCCAGGGCCCCGGGGGAAACACCATATATTTT. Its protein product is CASSIRQGPGGNTIYF.

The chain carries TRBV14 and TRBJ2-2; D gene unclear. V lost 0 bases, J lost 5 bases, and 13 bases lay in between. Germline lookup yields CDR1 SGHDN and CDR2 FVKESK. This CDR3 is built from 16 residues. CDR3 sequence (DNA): TGTGCCAGCAGCCAAGATCGACCCTTGCGTACCGGGGAGCTGTTTTTT. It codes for CASSQDRPLRTGELFF.

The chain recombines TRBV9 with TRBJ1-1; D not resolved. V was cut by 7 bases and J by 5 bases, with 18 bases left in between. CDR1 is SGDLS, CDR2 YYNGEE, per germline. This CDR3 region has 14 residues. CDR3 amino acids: CASSRRGGLTEAFF. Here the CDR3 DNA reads TGTGCCAGCTCCCGACGGGGTGGGTTGACTGAAGCTTTCTTT.

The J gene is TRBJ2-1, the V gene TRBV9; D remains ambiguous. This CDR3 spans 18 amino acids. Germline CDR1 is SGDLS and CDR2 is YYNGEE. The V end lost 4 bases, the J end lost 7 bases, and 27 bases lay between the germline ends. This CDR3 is CASSHSTKDLNKGNEQFF. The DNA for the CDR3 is TGTGCCAGCAGCCATAGTACCAAGGACCTCAATAAGGGAAATGAGCAGTTCTTC.

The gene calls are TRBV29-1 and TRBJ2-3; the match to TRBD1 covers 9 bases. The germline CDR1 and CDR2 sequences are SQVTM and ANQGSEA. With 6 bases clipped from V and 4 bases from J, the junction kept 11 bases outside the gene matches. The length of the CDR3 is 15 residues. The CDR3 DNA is TGCAGCGTCAATTTCCCGGGACAGGGAGCAGATACGCAGTATTTT. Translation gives CSVNFPGQGADTQYF.

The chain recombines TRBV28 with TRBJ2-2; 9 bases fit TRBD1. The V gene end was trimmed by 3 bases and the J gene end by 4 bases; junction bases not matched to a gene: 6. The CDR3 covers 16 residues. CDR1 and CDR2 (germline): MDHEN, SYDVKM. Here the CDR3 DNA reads TGTGCCAGCAGTTTCCGGACAGGGGTCGGCACCGGGGAGCTGTTTTTT. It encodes CASSFRTGVGTGELFF.

The CDR3 reads CACGLRRGEKLFF. CDR3 sequence (DNA): TGTGCCTGCGGACTGAGACGGGGGGAAAAACTGTTTTTT. V and J are TRBV30 and TRBJ1-4; a possible D gene is TRBD1 (5 bases). The V end lost 6 bases, the J end lost 8 bases, and 16 bases lay between the germline ends. Germline lookup yields CDR1 GTSNPN and CDR2 SVGIG (reference sequence). The length of the CDR3 is 13 residues.

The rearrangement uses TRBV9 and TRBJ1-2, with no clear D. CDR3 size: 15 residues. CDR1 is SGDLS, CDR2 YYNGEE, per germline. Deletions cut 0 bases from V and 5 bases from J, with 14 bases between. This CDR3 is CASSVDGTPSYGYTF. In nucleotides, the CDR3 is TGTGCCAGCAGCGTAGATGGCACACCCTCTTATGGCTACACCTTC.

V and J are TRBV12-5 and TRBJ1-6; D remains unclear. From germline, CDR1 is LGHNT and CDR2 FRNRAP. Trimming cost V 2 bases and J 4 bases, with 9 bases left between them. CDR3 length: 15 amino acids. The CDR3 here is CASGLRQAYNSPLHF. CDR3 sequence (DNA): TGTGCTAGTGGTTTGCGGCAGGCTTATAATTCACCCCTCCACTTT.

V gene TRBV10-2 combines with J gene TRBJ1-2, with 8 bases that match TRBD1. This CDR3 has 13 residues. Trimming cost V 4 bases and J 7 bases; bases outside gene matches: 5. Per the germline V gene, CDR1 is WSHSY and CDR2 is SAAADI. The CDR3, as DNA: TGCGCCAGCAGTGCACAGGGGGGAGGTGGCTACACCTTC. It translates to CASSAQGGGGYTF.

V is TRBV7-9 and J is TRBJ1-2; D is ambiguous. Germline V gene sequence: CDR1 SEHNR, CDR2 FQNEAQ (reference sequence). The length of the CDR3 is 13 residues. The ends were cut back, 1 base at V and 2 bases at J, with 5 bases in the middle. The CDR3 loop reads CASSLGVNYGYTF. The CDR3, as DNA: TGTGCCAGCAGCTTAGGGGTCAACTATGGCTACACCTTC.

CDR3 sequence (DNA): TGCGCCAGCAGCTTGGGAGGCCGGGATCAGCCCCAGCATTTT. Its protein is CASSLGGRDQPQHF. The V call is TRBV5-1, the J call TRBJ1-5; D is unresolved. Germline lookup yields CDR1 SGHRS and CDR2 YFSETQ. The V end lost 0 bases, the J end lost 5 bases, and 9 bases lay between the germline ends. The CDR3 length is 14 residues. Based on the CDR3 plus reference TRBV5-1 and TRBJ1-5, the full variable domain is KAGVTQTPRYLIKTRGQQVTLSCSPISGHRSVSWYQQTPGQGLQFLFEYFSETQRNKGNFPGRFSGRQFSNSRSEMNVSTLELGDSALYLCASSLGGRDQPQHFGDGTRLSIL.

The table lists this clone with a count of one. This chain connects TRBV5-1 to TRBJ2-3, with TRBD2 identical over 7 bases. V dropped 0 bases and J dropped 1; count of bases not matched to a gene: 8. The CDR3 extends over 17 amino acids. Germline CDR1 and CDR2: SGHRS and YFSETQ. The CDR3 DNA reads TGCGCCAGCAGCTTGGCGACTAGCTCAGCCCGCACAGATACGCAGTATTTT. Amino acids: CASSLATSSARTDTQYF.

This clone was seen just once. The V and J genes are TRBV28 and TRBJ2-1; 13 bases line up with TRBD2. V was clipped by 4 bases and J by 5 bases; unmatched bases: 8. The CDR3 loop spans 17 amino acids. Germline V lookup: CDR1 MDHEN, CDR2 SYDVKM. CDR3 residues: CASSSGRGLAGNNEQFF. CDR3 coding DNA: TGTGCCAGCAGTTCAGGGAGGGGACTAGCGGGGAACAATGAGCAGTTCTTC.

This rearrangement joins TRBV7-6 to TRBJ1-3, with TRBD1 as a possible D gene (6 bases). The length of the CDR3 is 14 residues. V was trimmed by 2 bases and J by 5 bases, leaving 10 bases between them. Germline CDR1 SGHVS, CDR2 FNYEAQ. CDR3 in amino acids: CASSLQGGRNTIYF. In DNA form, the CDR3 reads TGTGCCAGCAGCTTACAAGGGGGAAGAAACACCATATATTTT.

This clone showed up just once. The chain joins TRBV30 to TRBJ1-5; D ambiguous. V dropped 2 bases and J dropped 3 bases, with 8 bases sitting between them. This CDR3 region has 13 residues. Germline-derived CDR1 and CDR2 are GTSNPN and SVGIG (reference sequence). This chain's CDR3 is CAWSSGNNQPQHF. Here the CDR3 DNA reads TGTGCCTGGAGTAGCGGGAACAATCAGCCCCAGCATTTT.

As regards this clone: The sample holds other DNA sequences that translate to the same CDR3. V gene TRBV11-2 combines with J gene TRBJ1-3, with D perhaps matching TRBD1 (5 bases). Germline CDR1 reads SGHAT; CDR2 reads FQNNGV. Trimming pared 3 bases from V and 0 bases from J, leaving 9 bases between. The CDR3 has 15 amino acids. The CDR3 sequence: CASSFRQGSGNTIYF. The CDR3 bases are TGTGCCAGCAGCTTTCGCCAGGGCTCTGGAAACACCATATATTTT.

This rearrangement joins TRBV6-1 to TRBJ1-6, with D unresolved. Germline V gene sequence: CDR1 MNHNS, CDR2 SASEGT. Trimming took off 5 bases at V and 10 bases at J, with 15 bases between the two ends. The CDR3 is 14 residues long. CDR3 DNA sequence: TGTGCCAGCAGTTCACTGGAAACAAAATCACCCCTCCACTTT. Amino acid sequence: CASSSLETKSPLHF.

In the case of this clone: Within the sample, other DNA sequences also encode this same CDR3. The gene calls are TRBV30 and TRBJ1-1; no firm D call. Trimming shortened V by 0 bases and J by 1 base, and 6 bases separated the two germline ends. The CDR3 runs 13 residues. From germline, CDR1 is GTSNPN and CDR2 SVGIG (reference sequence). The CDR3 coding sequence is TGTGCCTGGAGTGTGTCCAGGAACACTGAAGCTTTCTTT. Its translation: CAWSVSRNTEAFF. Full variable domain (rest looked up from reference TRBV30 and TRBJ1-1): SQTIHQWPATLVQPVGSPLSLECTVEGTSNPNLYWYRQAAGRGLQLLFYSVGIGQISSEVPQNLSASRPQDRQFILSSKKLLLSDSGFYLCAWSVSRNTEAFFGQGTRLTVV.

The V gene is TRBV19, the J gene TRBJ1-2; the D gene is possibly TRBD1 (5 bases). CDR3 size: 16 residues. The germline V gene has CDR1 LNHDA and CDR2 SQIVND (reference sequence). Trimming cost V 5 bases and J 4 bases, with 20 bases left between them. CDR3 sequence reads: CASSQSPTLGGYGYTF. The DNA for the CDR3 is TGTGCCAGTAGTCAATCACCTACCCTCGGGGGCTATGGCTACACCTTC.

In nucleotides, the CDR3 is TGTGCCAGCAGCCATGGTAGTGGGTATAACTATGGCTACACCTTC. Translating gives CASSHGSGYNYGYTF. The chain combines TRBV5-4 with TRBJ1-2; D not certain. The CDR3 covers 15 residues. Germline assignment: CDR1 SGHNT and CDR2 YYREEE (reference sequence). V shed 4 bases and J shed 1 base, with 14 bases lying between them. Variable domain in full (rest from reference TRBV5-4 and TRBJ1-2): ETGVTQSPTHLIKTRGQQVTLRCSSQSGHNTVSWYQQALGQGPQFIFQYYREEENGRGNFPPRFSGLQFPNYSSELNVNALELDDSALYLCASSHGSGYNYGYTFGSGTRLTVV.

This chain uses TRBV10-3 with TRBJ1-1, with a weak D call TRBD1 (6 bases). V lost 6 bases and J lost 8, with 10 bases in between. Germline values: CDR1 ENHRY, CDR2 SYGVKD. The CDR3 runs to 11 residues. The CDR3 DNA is TGTGCCATCAGGCAGACAGGAGAAGCTTTCTTT. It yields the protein CAIRQTGEAFF.

CDR3 protein: CASSLETGSRELFF. For the CDR3, the DNA is TGTGCCAGCAGCTTAGAAACAGGGTCCAGGGAGCTGTTTTTT. The gene calls are TRBV11-2 and TRBJ2-2; a possible D gene is TRBD1 (6 bases). The CDR3 consists of 14 residues. From germline, CDR1 is SGHAT and CDR2 FQNNGV. V dropped 0 bases and J dropped 9 bases, with 11 bases sitting between them.

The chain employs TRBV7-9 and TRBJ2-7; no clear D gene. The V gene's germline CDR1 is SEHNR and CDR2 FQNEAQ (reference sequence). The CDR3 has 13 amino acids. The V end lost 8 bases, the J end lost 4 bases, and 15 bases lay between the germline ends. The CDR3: CASEADTSYEQYF. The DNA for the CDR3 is TGTGCCAGCGAGGCGGATACTTCTTACGAGCAGTACTTC.

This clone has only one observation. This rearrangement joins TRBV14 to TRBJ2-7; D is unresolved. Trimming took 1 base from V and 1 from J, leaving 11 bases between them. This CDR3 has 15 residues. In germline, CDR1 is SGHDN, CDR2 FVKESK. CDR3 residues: CASSQVDRMSYEQYF. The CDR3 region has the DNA TGTGCCAGCAGCCAAGTGGACCGGATGTCCTACGAGCAGTACTTC.

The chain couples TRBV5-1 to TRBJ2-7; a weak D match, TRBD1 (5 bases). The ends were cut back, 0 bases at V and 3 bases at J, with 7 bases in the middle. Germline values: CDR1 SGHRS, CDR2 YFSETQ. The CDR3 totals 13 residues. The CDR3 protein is CASSLGTHYEQYF. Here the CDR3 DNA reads TGCGCCAGCAGCTTGGGGACACACTACGAGCAGTACTTC.

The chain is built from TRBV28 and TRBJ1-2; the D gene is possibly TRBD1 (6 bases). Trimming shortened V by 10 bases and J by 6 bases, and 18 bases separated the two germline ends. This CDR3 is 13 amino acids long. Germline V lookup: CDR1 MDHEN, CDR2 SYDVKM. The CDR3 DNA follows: TGTGCCACTAGGGGGGGTAGTATTGATGGCTACACCTTC. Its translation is CATRGGSIDGYTF.

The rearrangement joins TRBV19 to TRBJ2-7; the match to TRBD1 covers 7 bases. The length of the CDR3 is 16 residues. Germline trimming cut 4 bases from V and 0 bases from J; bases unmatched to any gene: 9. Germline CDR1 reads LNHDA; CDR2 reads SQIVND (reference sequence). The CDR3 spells CASSTERTGVSYEQYF. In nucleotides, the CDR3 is TGTGCCAGTAGTACTGAAAGAACAGGGGTCTCCTACGAGCAGTACTTC.

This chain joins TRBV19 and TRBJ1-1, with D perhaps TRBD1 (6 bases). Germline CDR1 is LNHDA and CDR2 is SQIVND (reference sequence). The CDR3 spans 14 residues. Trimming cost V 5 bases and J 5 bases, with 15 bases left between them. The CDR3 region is CASSFPGVGTEAFF. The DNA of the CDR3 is TGTGCCAGTAGTTTCCCAGGGGTTGGAACTGAAGCTTTCTTT.

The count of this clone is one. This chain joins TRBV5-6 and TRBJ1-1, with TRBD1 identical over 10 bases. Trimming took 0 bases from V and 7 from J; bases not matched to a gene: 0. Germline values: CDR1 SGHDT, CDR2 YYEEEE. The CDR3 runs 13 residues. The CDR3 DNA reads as TGTGCCAGCAGCTTGGGGACAGGGGGTGAAGCTTTCTTT. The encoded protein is CASSLGTGGEAFF. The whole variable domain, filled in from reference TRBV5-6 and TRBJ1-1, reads DAGVTQSPTHLIKTRGQQVTLRCSPKSGHDTVSWYQQALGQGPQFIFQYYEEEERQRGNFPDRFSGHQFPNYSSELNVNALLLGDSALYLCASSLGTGGEAFFGQGTRLTVV.